The 22 T cell receptor beta chains listed next were all sequenced from one sample in a study of T-cell reconstitution after alpha-beta-depleted transplantation in children. Preparation of the TCRbeta library used unique molecular identifiers. One entry per CDR3 protein, called by TCRdb with MiXCR from the PCR reads. The repertoire holds a few hundred thousand distinct CDR3 sequences, with about 17% as singletons. The sample was PBMCs, mostly from graft donor cells, taken 360 days after TCRalphabeta/CD19-depleted stem cell transplant. The source of these receptors is a boy younger than two who had a stem cell transplant for Wiskott-Aldrich syndrome, so the T cells may come from the graft donor.

This clonotype appeared many times. This CDR3 is CASSLNRDGYTF. In nucleotides, the CDR3 is TGCGCCAGCAGCTTGAACAGGGATGGCTACACCTTC. V is TRBV5-1 and J is TRBJ1-2; possibly TRBD1 for D (6 bases). Germline values: CDR1 SGHRS, CDR2 YFSETQ. The CDR3 contains 12 residues. V lost 1 base and J 6 bases, leaving 7 bases between the germline ends.

This sequence joins TRBV9 and TRBJ1-4; D may be TRBD1 (6 bases). This CDR3 has 15 residues. CDR1 is SGDLS and CDR2 is YYNGEE in the germline V gene. Trimming left V 1 base short and J 7 bases short, with 14 bases between. CDR3 protein: CASSVTGTSGEKLFF. The DNA of the CDR3 is TGTGCCAGCAGCGTAACCGGGACATCAGGTGAAAAACTGTTTTTT.

The genes are TRBV7-2 and TRBJ2-7; 9 bases align to TRBD2. The CDR3 is made up of 17 amino acids. Per germline, CDR1 SGHTA and CDR2 FQGNSA. The V and J ends lost 0 bases and 4 bases, in that order; junction bases with no gene match: 10. CDR3 in DNA: TGTGCCAGCAGCTTAGCCCGTAGCGGGAGAGTTTCTTACGAGCAGTACTTC. Amino acid sequence: CASSLARSGRVSYEQYF.

The rearrangement links TRBV4-3 to TRBJ2-5; D could derive from TRBD1 or TRBD2 (5 bases each). The CDR3 extends over 13 amino acids. Trimming took 4 bases from V and 5 from J, leaving 11 bases between them. Germline V lookup: CDR1 LGHNA, CDR2 YSLEER. The CDR3 loop reads CASSLGTRETQYF. Written as DNA, the CDR3 is TGCGCCAGCAGCCTCGGGACCCGGGAGACCCAGTACTTC.

The chain has TRBV12-3 or TRBV12-4 and TRBJ2-2; TRBD2 is a possible D gene (5 bases). Trimming took 8 bases from V and 6 from J, leaving 13 bases between them. The CDR3 contains 13 residues. CDR3 amino acids: CASAPLAPGELFF. The CDR3 nucleotides read TGTGCCAGCGCACCGCTAGCCCCCGGGGAGCTGTTTTTT.

This rearrangement joins TRBV24-1 to TRBJ1-1; 7 bases line up with TRBD1. The germline CDR1 and CDR2 sequences are KGHDR and SFDVKD. V trimming: 4 bases; J trimming: 1 base; junction bases outside the gene matches: 5. This CDR3 region has 15 residues. The CDR3 reads CATSDKDRPNTEAFF. CDR3 DNA sequence: TGTGCCACCAGTGACAAGGACAGGCCGAACACTGAAGCTTTCTTT.

This clonotype was counted only a few times. V gene TRBV28 combines with J gene TRBJ1-5, with 7 bases aligning to TRBD1. The V gene end was trimmed by 4 bases and the J gene end by 7 bases; junction bases not matched to a gene: 7. The V gene's germline CDR1 is MDHEN and CDR2 SYDVKM. CDR3 length equals 14 residues. The CDR3 DNA follows: TGTGCCAGCAGTTCTTACAGGGGTAGACAGCCCCAGCATTTT. Its protein product is CASSSYRGRQPQHF.

This clonotype occurred many times. The chain carries TRBV5-1 and TRBJ2-2; TRBD2 aligns across 9 bases. Germline V CDR1 and CDR2: SGHRS, YFSETQ. The CDR3 sequence is 13 residues long. After removal of 5 bases from V and 8 bases from J, the junction contained 4 bases not matched to a gene. Here the CDR3 DNA reads TGCGCCAGCAGTTATGGACTAGCGGGGGAGCTGTTTTTT. This sequence encodes CASSYGLAGELFF.

This chain links TRBV5-1 with TRBJ2-2, with D possibly being TRBD1 (6 bases). V shed 7 bases and J shed 7 bases, with 8 bases lying between them. The length of the CDR3 is 11 residues. Germline V gene lookup returns CDR1 SGHRS and CDR2 YFSETQ. CDR3 bases: TGCGCCAGCCGGGACAACGGGGAGCTGTTTTTT. Translation gives CASRDNGELFF.

This chain connects TRBV3-1 to TRBJ2-1; unclear D gene. Germline values: CDR1 LGHDT, CDR2 YNNKEL (reference sequence). The CDR3 length is 15 residues. The V end was cut by 8 bases, the J end by 0 bases, with 14 bases between. The CDR3 bases are TGTGCCAGCCAGCCCGCATTGAGCTCCTACAATGAGCAGTTCTTC. Translating it yields CASQPALSSYNEQFF.

This clonotype appeared a few times. This chain links TRBV24-1 with TRBJ2-2; 7 positions match TRBD2. The CDR3 runs to 20 residues. Germline V gene sequence: CDR1 KGHDR, CDR2 SFDVKD. CDR3: CASPMRVVNGGSRDTGELFF. In DNA form, the CDR3 reads TGTGCATCCCCCATGCGGGTGGTGAATGGCGGGAGCCGAGACACCGGGGAGCTGTTTTTT.

The sample holds a few counts of this clonotype. The J gene is TRBJ2-5, the V gene TRBV7-9, with D perhaps matching TRBD1 or TRBD2 (6 bases each). CDR1 SEHNR and CDR2 FQNEAQ come from the germline V gene (reference sequence). The CDR3 runs 14 residues. Trimming pared 4 bases from V and 2 bases from J, leaving 11 bases between. DNA for the CDR3: TGTGCCAGCAGCTCCCGGGGGCCACAAGAGACCCAGTACTTC. Protein: CASSSRGPQETQYF.

V and J are TRBV20-1 and TRBJ1-4; D perhaps matches TRBD1 (5 bases). This CDR3 is 14 amino acids long. CDR1 and CDR2 from the germline V gene are DFQATT and SNEGSKA (reference sequence). V lost 2 bases and J lost 5, with 12 bases in between. Written as DNA, the CDR3 is TGCAGTGCTAGAAAGGCAGGGAAAAATGAAAAACTGTTTTTT. Protein sequence: CSARKAGKNEKLFF.

In its sample, this clonotype was seen a few times. The genes are TRBV9 and TRBJ2-3; TRBD2 agrees at 13 bases. After removal of 3 bases from V and 6 bases from J, the junction contained 4 bases not matched to a gene. Germline V gene sequence: CDR1 SGDLS, CDR2 YYNGEE. This CDR3 is built from 15 residues. The CDR3, as DNA: TGTGCCAGCAGCGCCCGGACTAGCGGGAGTGATACGCAGTATTTT. Protein sequence: CASSARTSGSDTQYF.

This clonotype was observed a handful of times. CDR3 DNA: TGTGCCAGCAGTTCGCCCTCCACAGGGTACTACGAGCAGTACTTC. Translation: CASSSPSTGYYEQYF. The chain recombines TRBV12-3 or TRBV12-4 with TRBJ2-7, with D possibly TRBD1 on 6 matching bases. CDR3 length: 15 amino acids. V was trimmed by 4 bases and J by 3 bases, leaving 16 bases between them.

This clonotype was seen at least ten times. The rearrangement links TRBV12-3 or TRBV12-4 to TRBJ2-3, with 7 bases fitting TRBD1. V shed 6 bases and J 4 bases; nucleotides not matched to a gene: 7. CDR3 length equals 14 residues. CDR3 loop: CASSETGSPDTQYF. In DNA, the CDR3 is TGTGCCAGCAGCGAGACAGGGTCCCCAGATACGCAGTATTTT.

The chain uses TRBV20-1 and TRBJ2-3; a weak D match, TRBD2 (5 bases). The germline V and J ends were trimmed by 5 bases and 1 base, with 13 bases remaining between them. Germline lookup yields CDR1 DFQATT and CDR2 SNEGSKA (reference sequence). The CDR3 loop spans 14 amino acids. The CDR3 DNA reads as TGCAGTGCTTCGAAGAGCGGCCGCACAGATACGCAGTATTTT. Translating gives CSASKSGRTDTQYF.

V gene TRBV18 combines with J gene TRBJ2-1, with no clear D. Trimming left V 0 bases short and J 1 base short, with 13 bases between. Germline V gene data show CDR1 as KGHSH and CDR2 as LQKENI. This CDR3 contains 17 residues. Here the CDR3 reads CASSPPKPAKSYNEQFF. The CDR3, as DNA: TGTGCCAGCTCACCACCGAAGCCAGCAAAGTCCTACAATGAGCAGTTCTTC.

The chain employs TRBV10-1 and TRBJ1-2, with unresolved D. Looked up from germline, CDR1 is WNHNN and CDR2 is SYGVQD (reference sequence). V lost 3 bases to trimming and J lost 2 bases, with 7 bases between them. This CDR3 has 13 amino acids. The CDR3 nucleotides read TGCGCCAGCAGTGATTTTGACAACTATGGCTACACCTTC. This encodes CASSDFDNYGYTF.

This clonotype showed up just a few times. The chain links TRBV9 to TRBJ2-5; 7 bases are shared with TRBD1. The CDR3 totals 15 residues. J lost 5 bases, V lost 0 bases, and 7 bases had no gene match. Per germline, CDR1 SGDLS and CDR2 YYNGEE. The CDR3 loop is CASSVGTGARETQYF. The CDR3 bases are TGTGCCAGCAGCGTAGGGACAGGTGCCAGGGAGACCCAGTACTTC.

This clonotype has only a few counts. CDR3 sequence: CATSPGQFSTDTQYF. For the CDR3, the DNA is TGTGCCACCAGCCCGGGGCAGTTCAGCACAGATACGCAGTATTTT. The chain joins TRBV24-1 to TRBJ2-3, with D perhaps matching TRBD1 or TRBD2 (5 bases each). The CDR3 runs to 15 residues. Germline assignment: CDR1 KGHDR and CDR2 SFDVKD. V was clipped by 7 bases and J by 0 bases, with 13 bases between them.

The rearrangement uses TRBV6-5 and TRBJ2-1; D is unresolved. Deletions cut 5 bases from V and 8 bases from J, with 10 bases between. The germline V gene encodes CDR1 MNHEY and CDR2 SVGAGI. The CDR3 is 12 residues long. CDR3 sequence: CASSRNRYEQFF. The CDR3 coding sequence is TGTGCCAGCAGTCGGAATAGGTATGAGCAGTTCTTC.